These 30 T cell receptor beta chains originate from one sample sequenced in a study of T cells in Graves' hyperthyroidism and ophthalmopathy. It was RNA transcripts that yielded the amplified TCR beta CDR3 regions. RT-PCR in the first round (using the HTBI primer set) targeted the TCR CDR3. TCRdb itself ran the multiplex PCR reads through MiXCR, one entry per CDR3 protein. Of 600,000 to 900,000 distinct CDR3 sequences in the sample, less than 20% are singletons; the top ten hold approximately 8.4%. Sequencing used blood. These receptors originate from a man aged 18 to 29 with Graves' hyperthyroidism.

This clonotype was counted between two and nine times. The chain uses TRBV5-5 and TRBJ2-2; D is unclear. The V end was cut by 0 bases, the J end by 0 bases, with 9 bases between. This CDR3 comprises 16 residues. Germline loops: CDR1 SGHKS, CDR2 YYEKEE (reference sequence). CDR3 region: CASSLGLNPNTGELFF. The CDR3 DNA reads as TGTGCCAGCAGCTTGGGACTGAATCCGAACACCGGGGAGCTGTTTTTT.

This clonotype was seen a few times. This chain links TRBV18 with TRBJ1-4; no clear D. Trimming shortened V by 3 bases and J by 8 bases, and 19 bases separated the two germline ends. CDR1 and CDR2 (germline): KGHSH, LQKENI. This CDR3 spans 16 amino acids. The chain's CDR3 is CASSPGRQNMGEKLFF. The CDR3, as DNA: TGTGCCAGCTCACCTGGACGGCAAAACATGGGAGAAAAACTGTTTTTT.

This clonotype occurred many times. The chain combines TRBV20-1 with TRBJ2-3; the D is unclear. V gave up 3 bases and J gave up 3 bases, with 16 bases separating them. This CDR3 is built from 15 residues. From germline, CDR1 is DFQATT and CDR2 SNEGSKA (reference sequence). Here the CDR3 DNA reads TGCAGTGCTAGGGGATGGCGAGAGAGGACAGATACGCAGTATTTT. This translates into CSARGWRERTDTQYF.

In its sample, this clonotype was seen many times. This sequence joins TRBV28 and TRBJ2-5; 8 bases line up with TRBD1. This CDR3 comprises 14 residues. Trimming at V came to 2 bases and at J to 6 bases, leaving 5 bases not matched to a gene. CDR1 is MDHEN, CDR2 SYDVKM, per germline. The CDR3: CASSLGQGDKTQYF. The DNA for the CDR3 is TGTGCCAGCAGTTTAGGACAGGGCGACAAGACCCAGTACTTC.

This clonotype was recorded at least ten times. The chain recombines TRBV10-3 with TRBJ2-5; the D call may be TRBD1 or TRBD2 (5 bases each). Germline V gene data show CDR1 as ENHRY and CDR2 as SYGVKD. Trimming removed 5 bases from V and 2 bases from J, with 15 bases in between. The CDR3 length is 15 residues. CDR3 region: CAISTGTVNQETQYF. For the CDR3, the DNA is TGTGCCATCAGTACCGGGACGGTGAATCAAGAGACCCAGTACTTC.

This sequence joins TRBV5-8 and TRBJ1-2; the D gene is possibly TRBD1 (5 bases). This CDR3 region has 15 residues. V was clipped by 0 bases and J by 7 bases, with 16 bases between them. Per the germline V gene, CDR1 is SGHTS and CDR2 is YDEGEE. This chain's CDR3 is CASSLGVQADGGYTF. The DNA of the CDR3 is TGTGCCAGCAGCTTGGGGGTACAGGCGGACGGTGGCTACACCTTC.

Points on this clonotype: Being one base from a much bigger clone, this may be a read error. The chain employs TRBV30 and TRBJ2-1; possibly TRBD2 for D (5 bases). The V gene lost 4 bases and the J gene lost 10 bases, with 23 bases spanning the gap. This CDR3 has 15 amino acids. Germline CDR1 reads GTSNPN; CDR2 reads SVGIG (reference sequence). The CDR3 sequence: CAWTHPTNPSDEQFF. In DNA, the CDR3 is TGTGCCTGGACACATCCGACTAACCCATCAGACGAGCAGTTCTTC.

There are a few counts of this clonotype. CDR3 DNA: TGTGCCACCAGTGGTAGACTTTCTGGGGCCAACGTCCTGACTTTC. It translates to CATSGRLSGANVLTF. The V call is TRBV24-1, the J call TRBJ2-6; D not resolved. Trimming removed 5 bases from V and 1 base from J, with 8 bases in between. The germline V gene encodes CDR1 KGHDR and CDR2 SFDVKD. The CDR3 contains 15 residues.

This clonotype was observed many times. The V gene is TRBV7-8, the J gene TRBJ2-5; D might be TRBD1 (6 bases). The CDR3 loop spans 14 amino acids. V was shortened by 1 base and J by 3 bases, with 9 bases between the two germline ends. CDR1 SGHVS and CDR2 FQNEAQ come from the germline V gene. The CDR3 DNA reads TGTGCCAGCAGCTTAGGGGACACGAAAGAGACCCAGTACTTC. It encodes CASSLGDTKETQYF.

This clonotype has only a few counts. This chain uses TRBV5-5 with TRBJ2-4; the D gene is possibly TRBD2 (6 bases). The CDR3 runs 15 residues. With 4 bases removed from V and 5 bases from J, the gap between germline ends came to 16 bases. Germline V gives CDR1 SGHKS, CDR2 YYEKEE (reference sequence). The CDR3 DNA is TGTGCCAGCAGCAGGACCGGGGGAGTAGAAAACATTCAGTACTTC. Translation gives CASSRTGGVENIQYF.

This clonotype has ten or more counts. The chain joins TRBV6-1 to TRBJ2-3; 8 bases line up with TRBD2. The CDR3 spans 16 residues. Germline V gives CDR1 MNHNS, CDR2 SASEGT. Trimming at V came to 2 bases and at J to 3 bases, leaving 7 bases not matched to a gene. The CDR3 protein is CASSEWASGSTDTQYF. CDR3 nucleotide sequence: TGTGCCAGCAGTGAATGGGCCAGCGGGAGTACAGATACGCAGTATTTT.

This clonotype appeared once. The V gene is TRBV20-1, the J gene TRBJ2-5; 12 bases agree with TRBD2. Per the germline V gene, CDR1 is DFQATT and CDR2 is SNEGSKA (reference sequence). The CDR3 has 16 amino acids. V dropped 2 bases and J dropped 4; count of bases not matched to a gene: 8. The CDR3 region has the DNA TGCAGTGCTAGACCTCCTCTAGCGGGAGGGCCAGAGACCCAGTACTTC. Its protein product is CSARPPLAGGPETQYF.

This clonotype was counted a few times. The chain carries TRBV18 and TRBJ1-5; 10 positions match TRBD1. CDR3 size: 16 residues. V lost 4 bases to trimming and J lost 1 base; unmatched junction nucleotides: 4. Germline CDR1 reads KGHSH; CDR2 reads LQKENI. The CDR3 nucleotides read TGTGCCAGCTCACGCTGGGACAGGGGAAGCAATCAGCCCCAGCATTTT. The encoded protein is CASSRWDRGSNQPQHF.

This clonotype was recorded many times. The chain couples TRBV7-9 to TRBJ2-5, with D unclear. Trimming shortened V by 4 bases and J by 2 bases, and 8 bases separated the two germline ends. This CDR3 has 13 residues. Germline V CDR1 and CDR2: SEHNR, FQNEAQ (reference sequence). Written as DNA, the CDR3 is TGTGCCAGCAGCTGGAGCAGTCAAGAGACCCAGTACTTC. It specifies CASSWSSQETQYF.

This clonotype has just a few counts. A junction end diverges from the germline sequence, so it may reflect a read error. This CDR3 is CSVEGEAGRSSEQYF. In DNA form, the CDR3 reads TGCAGCGTTGAAGGTGAGGCAGGACGATCCTCCGAGCAGTACTTC. The chain couples TRBV29-1 to TRBJ2-7, with unresolved D. Per the germline V gene, CDR1 is SQVTM and CDR2 is ANQGSEA. The CDR3 consists of 15 residues.

This chain uses TRBV19 with TRBJ2-6; 9 nucleotides agree with TRBD1. Germline trimming cut 6 bases from V and 0 bases from J; bases unmatched to any gene: 6. This CDR3 has 17 amino acids. Germline V gene sequence: CDR1 LNHDA, CDR2 SQIVND (reference sequence). In nucleotides, the CDR3 is TGTGCCAGTAGACGGACAGGGGTTTACTCTGGGGCCAACGTCCTGACTTTC. Its protein is CASRRTGVYSGANVLTF.

The chain is built from TRBV7-3 and TRBJ2-5, with D perhaps matching TRBD1 (6 bases). Germline V gene lookup returns CDR1 SGHTA and CDR2 FQGTGA. The V end was cut by 5 bases, the J end by 7 bases, with 14 bases between. This CDR3 has 13 amino acids. The CDR3 region has the DNA TGTGCCAGCAGCAAACAGGGTGGCGCGACCCAGTACTTC. Protein product: CASSKQGGATQYF. The variable domain in full, completed from reference TRBV7-3 and TRBJ2-5, reads GAGVSQTPSNKVTEKGKYVELRCDPISGHTALYWYRQSLGQGPEFLIYFQGTGAADDSGLPNDRFFAVRPEGSVSTLKIQRTERGDSAVYLCASSKQGGATQYFGPGTRLLVL.

This clonotype was observed at least ten times. This chain uses TRBV7-8 with TRBJ2-2; D is perhaps TRBD2 (6 bases). The CDR3 spans 16 residues. Trimming pared 0 bases from V and 0 bases from J, leaving 8 bases between. Germline loops: CDR1 SGHVS, CDR2 FQNEAQ. Written as DNA, the CDR3 is TGTGCCAGCAGCTTAGCTAGCGGCGCGAACACCGGGGAGCTGTTTTTT. Translation: CASSLASGANTGELFF.

This clonotype was seen a handful of times. J is TRBJ2-1 and V is TRBV5-4; possible D gene TRBD2, 6 bases. CDR3 length: 16 residues. Germline values: CDR1 SGHNT, CDR2 YYREEE (reference sequence). V was pared by 4 bases and J by 0 bases, with 14 bases between. The CDR3 DNA follows: TGTGCCAGCAGCCAGCCGGGAGAACACTCCTACAATGAGCAGTTCTTC. The encoded protein is CASSQPGEHSYNEQFF.

This clonotype has a handful of counts. The CDR3 region has the DNA TGTGCCAGCGGCGAGGGGGGGGACACTGAAGCTTTCTTT. The encoded protein is CASGEGGDTEAFF. The gene calls are TRBV25-1 and TRBJ1-1; possibly TRBD1 for D (6 bases). Trimming stripped 8 bases from V and 3 bases from J, with 13 bases between. CDR1 and CDR2 (germline): MGHDK, SYGVNS. This CDR3 region has 13 residues.

CDR3 region: CASSFGVGSSYEQYF. DNA for the CDR3: TGTGCCAGCAGCTTCGGGGTCGGATCTTCCTACGAGCAGTACTTC. This chain links TRBV11-2 with TRBJ2-7; possible D gene TRBD2, 5 bases. Deletions cut 3 bases from V and 1 base from J, with 13 bases between. CDR3 length equals 15 residues. Germline CDR1 and CDR2: SGHAT and FQNNGV.

This chain joins TRBV7-9 and TRBJ2-7, with TRBD2 as a possible D gene (6 bases). Trimming pared 4 bases from V and 3 bases from J, leaving 13 bases between. Germline loops: CDR1 SEHNR, CDR2 FQNEAQ (reference sequence). CDR3 length equals 14 residues. The CDR3 reads CASSSTSNFYEQYF. CDR3 DNA: TGTGCCAGCAGCTCTACTAGCAATTTCTACGAGCAGTACTTC.

Ten or more counts support this clonotype. The gene calls are TRBV27 and TRBJ2-7; 7 bases align to TRBD1. J gave up 1 base and V 3 bases, and 3 bases lay outside the gene matches. The CDR3 runs 14 residues. From germline, CDR1 is MNHEY and CDR2 SMNVEV (reference sequence). The CDR3 DNA reads TGTGCCAGCAGTTTCCGGGACAGATCCTACGAGCAGTACTTC. Translation: CASSFRDRSYEQYF.

This clonotype has only a few counts. The gene calls are TRBV20-1 and TRBJ2-3, with D perhaps matching TRBD2 (6 bases). Germline V gene lookup returns CDR1 DFQATT and CDR2 SNEGSKA (reference sequence). The length of the CDR3 is 14 residues. Trimming pared 5 bases from V and 5 bases from J, leaving 17 bases between. The CDR3 DNA follows: TGCAGTGCTTCCCTACCCGGGAGAGGAGATACGCAGTATTTT. Translation gives CSASLPGRGDTQYF.

The table lists this clonotype with a few counts. V and J are TRBV27 and TRBJ2-7; 11 bases line up with TRBD2. The CDR3 spans 17 residues. V shed 3 bases, J shed 0 bases, and the junction held 7 bases outside the gene matches. The germline gives CDR1 MNHEY, CDR2 SMNVEV (reference sequence). The CDR3 reads CASSFLPLAGGSYEQYF. Written as DNA, the CDR3 is TGTGCCAGCAGTTTCCTCCCTCTAGCGGGGGGCTCCTACGAGCAGTACTTC.

This chain connects TRBV6-5 to TRBJ2-3; TRBD2 is a possible D gene (5 bases). Trimming removed 0 bases from V and 2 bases from J, with 6 bases in between. CDR1 and CDR2 from the germline V gene are MNHEY and SVGAGI. The CDR3 totals 14 residues. The CDR3 nucleotides read TGTGCCAGCAGTTACTCCCGGGACACAGATACGCAGTATTTT. This encodes CASSYSRDTDTQYF.

This clonotype was recorded a few times. The J gene is TRBJ1-5, the V gene TRBV3-1; D unresolved. Germline V lookup: CDR1 LGHDT, CDR2 YNNKEL (reference sequence). Trimming took 3 bases from V and 0 from J, leaving 9 bases between them. The CDR3 is made up of 15 amino acids. CDR3 nucleotide sequence: TGTGCCAGCAGCCAGGCCGGGAATAGCAATCAGCCCCAGCATTTT. It is translated as CASSQAGNSNQPQHF.

The sample holds a few counts of this clonotype. The gene calls are TRBV6-1 and TRBJ2-1; a possible D gene is TRBD1 (5 bases). Germline CDR1 and CDR2: MNHNS and SASEGT. The CDR3 sequence is 15 residues long. V lost 5 bases, J lost 4 bases, and 15 bases lay in between. In DNA form, the CDR3 reads TGTGCCAGCAGTTCCTCTTGGGGCAGTTACAATGAGCAGTTCTTC. Its protein product is CASSSSWGSYNEQFF.

This clonotype has a count of ten or more. The V call is TRBV5-1, the J call TRBJ1-1, with 8 bases lining up with TRBD1. Germline CDR1 and CDR2: SGHRS and YFSETQ. The CDR3 is made up of 16 amino acids. The J segment lost 3 bases and the V segment lost 0 bases, leaving 7 bases of the junction unmatched. In nucleotides, the CDR3 is TGCGCCAGCAGCTTGGGGACAGGGCTTGGGGACACTGAAGCTTTCTTT. Amino acid sequence: CASSLGTGLGDTEAFF.

This clonotype appeared many times. This chain connects TRBV6-5 to TRBJ2-1; D not resolved. Germline values: CDR1 MNHEY, CDR2 SVGAGI. The CDR3 contains 16 residues. The germline V and J ends were trimmed by 2 bases and 2 bases, with 13 bases remaining between them. The CDR3 DNA is TGTGCCAGCAGTTACCGAAGGATCCGGCCCTACAATGAGCAGTTCTTC. It translates to CASSYRRIRPYNEQFF.